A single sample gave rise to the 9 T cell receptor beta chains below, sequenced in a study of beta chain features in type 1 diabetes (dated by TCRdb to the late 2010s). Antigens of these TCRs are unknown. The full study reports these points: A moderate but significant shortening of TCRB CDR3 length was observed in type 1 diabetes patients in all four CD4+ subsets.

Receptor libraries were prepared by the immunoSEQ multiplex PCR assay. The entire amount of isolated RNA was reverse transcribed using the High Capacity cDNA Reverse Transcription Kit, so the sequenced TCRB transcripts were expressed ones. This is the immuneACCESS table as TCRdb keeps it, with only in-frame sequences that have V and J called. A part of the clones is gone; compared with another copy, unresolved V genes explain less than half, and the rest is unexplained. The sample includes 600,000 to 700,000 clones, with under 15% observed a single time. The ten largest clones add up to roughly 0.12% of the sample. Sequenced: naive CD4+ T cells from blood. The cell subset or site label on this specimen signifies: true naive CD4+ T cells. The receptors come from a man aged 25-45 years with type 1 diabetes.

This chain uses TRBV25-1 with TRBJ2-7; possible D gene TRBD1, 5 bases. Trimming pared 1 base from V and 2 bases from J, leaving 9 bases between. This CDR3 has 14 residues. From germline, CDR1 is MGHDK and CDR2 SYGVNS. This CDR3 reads CASSELTAPYEQYF. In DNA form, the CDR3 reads TGTGCCAGCAGTGAATTGACAGCCCCCTACGAGCAGTACTTC.

This CDR3 reads CASSLVTGQETQYF. The DNA for the CDR3 is TGTGCCAGCAGCTTAGTGACGGGCCAAGAGACCCAGTACTTC. V is TRBV11-3 and J is TRBJ2-5; D is uncertain. This CDR3 spans 14 amino acids. Deletions cut 1 base from V and 1 base from J, with 7 bases between. Germline loops: CDR1 SGHNT, CDR2 YENEEA.

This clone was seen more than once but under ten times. DNA of the CDR3: TGCGCCAGCAGCTTGGGGCTGACACCCCGAGGAATGAACACTGAAGCTTTCTTT. Translated: CASSLGLTPRGMNTEAFF. This chain links TRBV5-1 with TRBJ1-1; D not resolved. Germline CDR1 SGHRS, CDR2 YFSETQ. This CDR3 has 18 residues. V lost 0 bases and J lost 0, with 18 bases in between.

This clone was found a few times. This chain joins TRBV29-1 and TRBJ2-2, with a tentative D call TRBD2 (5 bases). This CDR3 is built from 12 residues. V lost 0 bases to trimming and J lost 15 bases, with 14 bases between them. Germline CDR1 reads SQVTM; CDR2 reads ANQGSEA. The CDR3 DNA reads TGCAGCGTTGAAGATGGGAGCAGGTTGGTGTTTTTT. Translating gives CSVEDGSRLVFF.

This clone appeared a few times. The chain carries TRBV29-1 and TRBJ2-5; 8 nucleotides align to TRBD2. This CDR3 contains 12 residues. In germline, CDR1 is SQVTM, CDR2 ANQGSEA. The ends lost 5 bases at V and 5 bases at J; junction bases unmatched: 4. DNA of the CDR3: TGCAGCGTTATCGGGGGGGCGGAGACCCAGTACTTC. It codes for CSVIGGAETQYF.

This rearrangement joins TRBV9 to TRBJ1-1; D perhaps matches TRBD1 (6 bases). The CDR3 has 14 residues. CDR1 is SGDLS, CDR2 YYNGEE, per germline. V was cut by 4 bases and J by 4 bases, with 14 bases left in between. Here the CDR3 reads CASSPTGAITEAFF. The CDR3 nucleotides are TGTGCCAGCAGCCCAACGGGGGCAATCACTGAAGCTTTCTTT.

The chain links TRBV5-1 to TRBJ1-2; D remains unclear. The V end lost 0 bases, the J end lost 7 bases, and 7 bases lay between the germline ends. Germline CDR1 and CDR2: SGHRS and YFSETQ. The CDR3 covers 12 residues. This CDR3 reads CASSLGSSGYTF. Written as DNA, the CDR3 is TGCGCCAGCAGCTTGGGCTCGTCTGGCTACACCTTC.

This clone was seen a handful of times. The CDR3 nucleotides are TGTGCCAGCAGTTTTCCCTTTGCAGATACGCAGTATTTT. Its translation: CASSFPFADTQYF. The chain recombines TRBV27 with TRBJ2-3; D not certain. With 3 bases removed from V and 4 bases from J, the gap between germline ends came to 8 bases. The CDR3 covers 13 residues. CDR1 and CDR2 from the germline V gene are MNHEY and SMNVEV (reference sequence).

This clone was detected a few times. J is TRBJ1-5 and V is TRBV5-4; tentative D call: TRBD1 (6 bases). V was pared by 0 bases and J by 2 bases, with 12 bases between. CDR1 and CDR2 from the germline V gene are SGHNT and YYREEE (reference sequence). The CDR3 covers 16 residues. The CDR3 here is CASSLGGPDRNQPQHF. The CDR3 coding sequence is TGTGCCAGCAGCTTGGGGGGGCCGGACCGCAATCAGCCCCAGCATTTT.